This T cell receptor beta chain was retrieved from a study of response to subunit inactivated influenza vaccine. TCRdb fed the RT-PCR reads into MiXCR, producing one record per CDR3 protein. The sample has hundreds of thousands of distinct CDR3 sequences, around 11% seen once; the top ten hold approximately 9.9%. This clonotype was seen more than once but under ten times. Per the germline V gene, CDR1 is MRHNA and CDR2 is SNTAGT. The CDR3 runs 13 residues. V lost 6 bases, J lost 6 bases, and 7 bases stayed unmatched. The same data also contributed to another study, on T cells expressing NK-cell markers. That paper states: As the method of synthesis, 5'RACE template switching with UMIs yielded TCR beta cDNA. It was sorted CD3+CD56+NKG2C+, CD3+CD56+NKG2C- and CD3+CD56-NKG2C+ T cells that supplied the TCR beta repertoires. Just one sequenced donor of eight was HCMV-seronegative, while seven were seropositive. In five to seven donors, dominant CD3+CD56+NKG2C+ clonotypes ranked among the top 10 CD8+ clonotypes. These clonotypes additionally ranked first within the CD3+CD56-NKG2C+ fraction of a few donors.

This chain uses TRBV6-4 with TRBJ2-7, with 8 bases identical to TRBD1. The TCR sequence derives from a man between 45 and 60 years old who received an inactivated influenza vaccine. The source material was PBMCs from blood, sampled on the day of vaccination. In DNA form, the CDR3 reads TGTGCCAGCAGGACGGGACAGGATACCGAGCAGTACTTC. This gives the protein CASRTGQDTEQYF.